The T cell receptor (beta chain) under discussion was sequenced for a study of radiotherapy plus CTLA-4 blockade in lung cancer. Overall study results and limits: Blood-borne expansion of tumor-derived TCR clones followed radiotherapy plus ipilimumab.

This clone was observed a single time. Its antigen is currently unknown. The protocol was immunoSEQ multiplex PCR, while the TCRdb copy is restricted to in-frame clones and leaves out a portion. Here the sample spans approximately 52,000 clones, approximately 80% being singletons. Germline CDR1 SGHVS, CDR2 FQNEAQ. The length of the CDR3 is 13 residues. Trimming removed 7 bases at V and 7 bases at J, with 14 bases between. This chain links TRBV7-8 with TRBJ1-5; perhaps TRBD1 as D (5 bases). This receptor was identified in a human donor with non-small cell lung cancer whose response to radiotherapy plus ipilimumab could not be evaluated. The input for sequencing was peripheral blood, taken from a patient treated with radiotherapy plus ipilimumab. The CDR3 DNA reads TGTGCCAGCACCCCGGGAGGGGAACAGCCCCAGCATTTT. It yields the protein CASTPGGEQPQHF.